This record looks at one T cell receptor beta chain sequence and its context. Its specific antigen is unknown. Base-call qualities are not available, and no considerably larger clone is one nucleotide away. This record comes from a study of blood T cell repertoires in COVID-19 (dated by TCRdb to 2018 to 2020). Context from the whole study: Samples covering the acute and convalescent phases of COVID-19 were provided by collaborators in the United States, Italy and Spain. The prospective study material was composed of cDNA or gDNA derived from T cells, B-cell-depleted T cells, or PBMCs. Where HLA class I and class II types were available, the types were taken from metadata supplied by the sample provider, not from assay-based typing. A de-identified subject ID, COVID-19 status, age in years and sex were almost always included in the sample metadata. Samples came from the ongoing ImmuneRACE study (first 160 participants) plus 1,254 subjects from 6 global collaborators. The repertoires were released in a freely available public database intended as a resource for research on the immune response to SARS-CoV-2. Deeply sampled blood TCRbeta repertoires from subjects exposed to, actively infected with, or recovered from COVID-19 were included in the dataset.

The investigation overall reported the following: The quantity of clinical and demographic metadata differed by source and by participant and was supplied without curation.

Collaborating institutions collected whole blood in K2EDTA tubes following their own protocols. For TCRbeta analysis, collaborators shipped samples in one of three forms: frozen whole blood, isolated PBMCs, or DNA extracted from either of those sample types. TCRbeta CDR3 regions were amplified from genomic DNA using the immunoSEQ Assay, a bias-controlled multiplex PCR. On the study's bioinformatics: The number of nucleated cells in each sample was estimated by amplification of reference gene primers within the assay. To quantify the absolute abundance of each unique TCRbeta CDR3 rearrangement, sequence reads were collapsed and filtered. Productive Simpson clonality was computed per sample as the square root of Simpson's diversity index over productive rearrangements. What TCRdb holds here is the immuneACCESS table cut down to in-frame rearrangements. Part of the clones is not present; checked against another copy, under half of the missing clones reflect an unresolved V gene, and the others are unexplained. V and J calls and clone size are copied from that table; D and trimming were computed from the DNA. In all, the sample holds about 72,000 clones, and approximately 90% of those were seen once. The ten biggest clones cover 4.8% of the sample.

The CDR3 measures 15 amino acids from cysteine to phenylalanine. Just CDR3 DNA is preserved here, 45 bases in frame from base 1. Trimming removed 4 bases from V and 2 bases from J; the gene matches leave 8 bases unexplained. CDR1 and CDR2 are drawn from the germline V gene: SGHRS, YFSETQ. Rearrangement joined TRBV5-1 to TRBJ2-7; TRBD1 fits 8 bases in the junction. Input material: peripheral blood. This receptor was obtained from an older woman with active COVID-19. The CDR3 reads CASSLSGQGPYEQYF. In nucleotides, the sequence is TGCGCCAGCAGCCTTTCCGGACAGGGACCCTACGAGCAGTACTTC.